This entry concerns a single T cell receptor (beta chain). What it binds is unknown. A much larger clone lies one base from this, so it may be a read error. The CDR3 is made up of 15 amino acids. Per germline, CDR1 SGHRS and CDR2 YFSETQ. The sample is drawn from a study of CD8 T cells in ankylosing spondylitis. Libraries of TCR beta came from quantitative 5'-RACE with molecular barcodes. One entry per CDR3 protein results from TCRdb running MiXCR on the 5' RACE reads. The data hold 200,000 to 300,000 distinct CDR3 sequences, with under 12% observed a single time. Study-wide results and limits: The clones that were linked to disease were reported to be significantly enriched in matched synovial fluid samples from ankylosing spondylitis patients. It appeared that ankylosing spondylitis blood was characterized by a TCR beta motif of seven or eight highly homologous variants. Prior work had noted some motif variants in reactive arthritis blood and synovial fluid.

The chain carries TRBV5-1 and TRBJ2-5; D is perhaps TRBD2 (6 bases). The receptor's source is a male donor with ankylosing spondylitis or in good health (not recorded which). Input material: blood, either unsorted or a sorted T cell fraction (not recorded which). DNA for the CDR3: TGCGTCAGCAGCTTGATGCCGGGAGATCGAGAGACCCAGTACTTC. This codes for CVSSLMPGDRETQYF.